The 18 T cell receptor beta chains below all came from one sample that was sequenced in a study of PD-L1 blockade in urothelial cancer. The method was immunoSEQ multiplex PCR; TCRdb's version includes in-frame clones alone and lacks a portion of them. The top ten clones hold roughly 2.9% of a sample with around 56,000 clones, about 82% of them seen once. Specimen: PBMCs, collected around atezolizumab (anti-PD-L1) treatment. All receptors derive from a man aged 45-65 years with urothelial cancer.

V and J are TRBV18 and TRBJ2-7; tentatively, D is TRBD2 (6 bases). V was shortened by 3 bases and J by 7 bases, with 10 bases between the two germline ends. Per germline, CDR1 KGHSH and CDR2 LQKENI. The CDR3 extends over 12 amino acids. The CDR3 DNA follows: TGTGCCAGCTCACCCGGGACTTCTGAGCAGTACTTC. It is translated as CASSPGTSEQYF.

The chain combines TRBV7-8 with TRBJ2-7; 8 bases line up with TRBD2. The CDR3 has 15 residues. Germline lookup yields CDR1 SGHVS and CDR2 FQNEAQ. J was trimmed by 4 bases and V by 3 bases; bases with no gene match: 8. The CDR3 nucleotides are TGTGCCAGCAGCTTGGACTCGGGAGGGTGGTACGAGCAGTACTTC. It encodes CASSLDSGGWYEQYF.

The V and J genes are TRBV5-1 and TRBJ1-3, with D unresolved. The CDR3 runs to 13 residues. Germline V gene lookup returns CDR1 SGHRS and CDR2 YFSETQ. Trimming removed 0 bases from V and 2 bases from J, with 3 bases in between. The CDR3 loop is CASSLGAGNTIYF. The DNA of the CDR3 is TGCGCCAGCAGCTTGGGAGCTGGAAACACCATATATTTT. Supplemented by reference TRBV5-1 and TRBJ1-3, the full variable domain reads KAGVTQTPRYLIKTRGQQVTLSCSPISGHRSVSWYQQTPGQGLQFLFEYFSETQRNKGNFPGRFSGRQFSNSRSEMNVSTLELGDSALYLCASSLGAGNTIYFGEGSWLTVV.

The chain couples TRBV18 to TRBJ2-5, with D maybe TRBD1 (6 bases). The CDR3 loop spans 14 amino acids. Germline values: CDR1 KGHSH, CDR2 LQKENI. The germline V and J ends were trimmed by 2 bases and 4 bases, with 11 bases remaining between them. The CDR3 here is CASSPATGIETQYF. CDR3 nucleotide sequence: TGTGCCAGCTCACCAGCTACAGGGATAGAGACCCAGTACTTC.

The chain employs TRBV5-1 and TRBJ2-7; TRBD1 agrees at 11 bases. The V gene's germline CDR1 is SGHRS and CDR2 YFSETQ. The CDR3 extends over 15 amino acids. The J segment lost 2 bases and the V segment lost 0 bases, leaving 1 base of the junction unmatched. The CDR3 region has the DNA TGCGCCAGCAGCTTGGTGGGACAGGGGGCCTACGAGCAGTACTTC. Translating it yields CASSLVGQGAYEQYF. The full variable domain, in which reference TRBV5-1 and TRBJ2-7 provide the parts outside the CDR3, is KAGVTQTPRYLIKTRGQQVTLSCSPISGHRSVSWYQQTPGQGLQFLFEYFSETQRNKGNFPGRFSGRQFSNSRSEMNVSTLELGDSALYLCASSLVGQGAYEQYFGPGTRLTVT.

The chain is built from TRBV6-1 and TRBJ1-5; 7 bases fit TRBD1. Germline CDR1 is MNHNS and CDR2 is SASEGT. The CDR3 consists of 14 residues. The junction had 3 bases not matched to a gene; V was cut back by 4 bases and J by 3 bases. CDR3 nucleotides: TGTGCCAGCAGTGCTGACAGGGTCAATCAGCCCCAGCATTTT. Translated: CASSADRVNQPQHF.

This chain uses TRBV15 with TRBJ2-3; 9 bases are shared with TRBD2. With 0 bases clipped from V and 3 bases from J, the junction kept 7 bases outside the gene matches. From germline, CDR1 is LNHNV and CDR2 YYDKDF (reference sequence). The CDR3 contains 17 residues. CDR3 sequence reads: CATSRDRLAGRTDTQYF. For the CDR3, the DNA is TGTGCCACCAGCAGAGATAGGCTAGCGGGAAGGACAGATACGCAGTATTTT.

The chain links TRBV27 to TRBJ2-2; TRBD2 might be the D (5 bases). This CDR3 comprises 19 residues. Trimming pared 2 bases from V and 0 bases from J, leaving 19 bases between. The germline CDR1 and CDR2 sequences are MNHEY and SMNVEV (reference sequence). This CDR3 is CASSLSGLLPFANTGELFF. The CDR3 region has the DNA TGTGCCAGCAGTTTAAGTGGACTTTTACCTTTCGCGAACACCGGGGAGCTGTTTTTT.

J is TRBJ2-1 and V is TRBV7-3; D uncertain. Germline assignment: CDR1 SGHTA and CDR2 FQGTGA. V was shortened by 5 bases and J by 4 bases, with 12 bases between the two germline ends. The CDR3 is 14 amino acids. CDR3 loop: CASSPTQAYNEQFF. The CDR3 nucleotides read TGTGCCAGCAGCCCAACCCAGGCATACAATGAGCAGTTCTTC.

The genes are TRBV30 and TRBJ2-7, with TRBD1 identical over 10 bases. The CDR3 totals 15 residues. Germline trimming cut 5 bases from V and 3 bases from J; bases unmatched to any gene: 10. The germline V gene encodes CDR1 GTSNPN and CDR2 SVGIG (reference sequence). CDR3 sequence reads: CAWGLPGTGVYEQYF. Written as DNA, the CDR3 is TGTGCCTGGGGTCTCCCCGGGACAGGGGTCTACGAGCAGTACTTC.

The sample holds one count of this clone. The rearrangement uses TRBV18 and TRBJ1-3; 7 bases agree with TRBD1. CDR1 is KGHSH, CDR2 LQKENI, per germline. V trimming: 5 bases; J trimming: 2 bases; junction bases outside the gene matches: 9. The CDR3 is made up of 16 amino acids. CDR3 DNA: TGTGCCAGCTCAACTTCTCAGGGGGATACTGGAAACACCATATATTTT. Protein: CASSTSQGDTGNTIYF.

V is TRBV11-2 and J is TRBJ2-7, with D tentatively TRBD2 (6 bases). Trimming took off 3 bases at V and 4 bases at J, with 13 bases between the two ends. This CDR3 comprises 14 residues. The germline V gene has CDR1 SGHAT and CDR2 FQNNGV. CDR3 amino acids: CASSLLTGEYEQYF. The CDR3 DNA follows: TGTGCCAGCAGCTTGCTTACGGGAGAGTACGAGCAGTACTTC.

The chain is built from TRBV9 and TRBJ2-7, with D unresolved. Germline V CDR1 and CDR2: SGDLS, YYNGEE. Between the trimmed V and J ends, which lost 0 bases and 0 bases, there was a span of 10 bases. This CDR3 has 15 residues. Here the CDR3 reads CASSVEAYFSYEQYF. The CDR3 DNA reads as TGTGCCAGCAGCGTAGAAGCGTACTTCTCCTACGAGCAGTACTTC.

The rearrangement joins TRBV5-6 to TRBJ1-4; TRBD1 matches at 8 bases. The CDR3 loop spans 17 amino acids. The junction had 10 bases not matched to a gene; V was cut back by 3 bases and J by 3 bases. The germline V gene has CDR1 SGHDT and CDR2 YYEEEE. The DNA for the CDR3 is TGTGCCAGCAGCTGGGGTCCAATGACAGGGGCTAATGAAAAACTGTTTTTT. This codes for CASSWGPMTGANEKLFF.

This clone has a handful of counts. Written as DNA, the CDR3 is TGTGCCAGCAGCCGCCAAGAGACCCAGTACTTC. Translation gives CASSRQETQYF. This rearrangement joins TRBV5-6 to TRBJ2-5; D is unclear. CDR1 and CDR2 from the germline V gene are SGHDT and YYEEEE. This CDR3 comprises 11 residues. Trimming shortened V by 4 bases and J by 1 base, and 2 bases separated the two germline ends.

The V and J genes are TRBV5-1 and TRBJ2-2; 8 nucleotides align to TRBD2. The CDR3 is 16 residues long. V was clipped by 1 base and J by 4 bases; unmatched bases: 6. CDR1 SGHRS and CDR2 YFSETQ come from the germline V gene. In DNA, the CDR3 is TGCGCCAGCAGCTTGTCCCCCGCGGGGGGCACCGGGGAGCTGTTTTTT. Translation gives CASSLSPAGGTGELFF.

This chain joins TRBV10-2 and TRBJ2-7, with D unresolved. The CDR3 has 12 amino acids. Germline CDR1 WSHSY, CDR2 SAAADI. With 4 bases removed from V and 3 bases from J, the gap between germline ends came to 7 bases. CDR3 coding DNA: TGCGCCAGCAGTGGTTCAGGCTACGAGCAGTACTTC. It specifies CASSGSGYEQYF.

The chain couples TRBV7-9 to TRBJ1-1; 10 bases fit TRBD1. Germline values: CDR1 SEHNR, CDR2 FQNEAQ (reference sequence). V dropped 5 bases and J dropped 8; count of bases not matched to a gene: 11. This CDR3 is 15 amino acids long. The CDR3 DNA sequence: TGTGCCAGCAGCCCGCCCGGACAGGGGGTTGAAGAAGCTTTCTTT. This encodes CASSPPGQGVEEAFF.